Below are 23 T cell receptor beta chains sequenced from a single sample in a study of blood T cell repertoires in COVID-19. Method: immunoSEQ multiplex PCR; TCRdb's copy keeps in-frame clones and lacks some. Here the sample spans a few hundred thousand clones, 86% being singletons. Material for sequencing was peripheral blood. The receptors here all came from a woman aged 55-75 years with COVID-19, enrolled during active disease.

The chain carries TRBV13 and TRBJ2-1; 11 bases agree with TRBD2. The CDR3 is made up of 16 amino acids. V trimming: 3 bases; J trimming: 5 bases; junction bases outside the gene matches: 6. Germline V CDR1 and CDR2: PRHDT, FYEKMQ (reference sequence). DNA for the CDR3: TGTGCCAGCAGCTTCTATCTAGCGGGAGGCAACAATGAGCAGTTCTTC. The encoded protein is CASSFYLAGGNNEQFF. The whole variable domain, filled in from reference TRBV13 and TRBJ2-1, reads AAGVIQSPRHLIKEKRETATLKCYPIPRHDTVYWYQQGPGQDPQFLISFYEKMQSDKGSIPDRFSAQQFSDYHSELNMSSLELGDSALYFCASSFYLAGGNNEQFFGPGTRLTVL.

The CDR3 DNA reads TGTGCCAGCAGCTTAGGTCTTGTGGGTCAGGGGGTTCAGCAGTTCTTC. It yields the protein CASSLGLVGQGVQQFF. The chain employs TRBV7-2 and TRBJ2-1; TRBD1 matches at 7 bases. The length of the CDR3 is 16 residues. V gave up 1 base and J gave up 11 bases; unmatched junction bases: 14. The germline V gene has CDR1 SGHTA and CDR2 FQGNSA.

This clone was picked up many times. The CDR3 region is CAIRGDGTGSYEQYF. DNA of the CDR3: TGTGCCATCAGGGGAGATGGGACAGGCTCCTACGAGCAGTACTTC. V gene TRBV10-3 combines with J gene TRBJ2-7; 8 bases align to TRBD1. The V segment lost 6 bases and the J segment 0 bases; nucleotides outside the gene matches: 7. Germline V CDR1 and CDR2: ENHRY, SYGVKD. The CDR3 is 15 residues long.

V gene TRBV4-3 combines with J gene TRBJ2-7, with D possibly matching TRBD2 (6 bases). V lost 3 bases and J lost 2, with 14 bases in between. Germline values: CDR1 LGHNA, CDR2 YSLEER. The CDR3 covers 15 residues. The CDR3 nucleotides are TGCGCCAGCAGCCAGCCCGGGACGGGGGCCTACGAGCAGTACTTC. It codes for CASSQPGTGAYEQYF.

This chain links TRBV6-1 with TRBJ1-1; TRBD1 matches at 9 bases. This CDR3 is built from 14 residues. Germline values: CDR1 MNHNS, CDR2 SASEGT. V lost 2 bases to trimming and J lost 5 bases; unmatched junction nucleotides: 3. DNA of the CDR3: TGTGCCAGCAGTGAAAACAGGGGGCGGACTGAAGCTTTCTTT. Protein sequence: CASSENRGRTEAFF.

The chain is built from TRBV5-1 and TRBJ2-3; possible D gene TRBD1, 6 bases. This CDR3 region has 14 residues. Per germline, CDR1 SGHRS and CDR2 YFSETQ. V was pared by 1 base and J by 2 bases, with 8 bases between. In DNA, the CDR3 is TGCGCCAGCAGCTTGCAGGGGTACACAGATACGCAGTATTTT. This codes for CASSLQGYTDTQYF.

J is TRBJ2-2 and V is TRBV6-6; 11 positions match TRBD1. Germline trimming cut 6 bases from V and 8 bases from J; bases unmatched to any gene: 8. The germline CDR1 and CDR2 sequences are MNHNY and SVGAGI (reference sequence). The CDR3 has 15 amino acids. Written as DNA, the CDR3 is TGTGCCAGCAGACCCGGGACAGGGGGAAGAGGGGAGCTGTTTTTT. Translating it yields CASRPGTGGRGELFF.

This clone has a handful of counts. The V call is TRBV20-1, the J call TRBJ2-7; 10 bases match TRBD2. This CDR3 spans 17 amino acids. The ends lost 3 bases at V and 7 bases at J; junction bases unmatched: 18. Germline values: CDR1 DFQATT, CDR2 SNEGSKA (reference sequence). Written as DNA, the CDR3 is TGCAGTGCTAGTCGGGGTTTCGGGAGCGGGGGGGCCCAAGAGCAGTACTTC. Protein: CSASRGFGSGGAQEQYF.

The chain employs TRBV6-2 or TRBV6-3 and TRBJ1-3; no clear D. The CDR3 is made up of 14 amino acids. Germline lookup yields CDR1 MNHEY and CDR2 SVGEGT. V was cut by 2 bases and J by 2 bases, with 7 bases left in between. CDR3 amino acids: CASSYIGTGNTIYF. CDR3 nucleotides: TGTGCCAGCAGTTACATCGGTACTGGAAACACCATATATTTT.

This clone appeared a few times. The chain is built from TRBV5-4 and TRBJ2-3, with 13 positions matching TRBD2. CDR1 and CDR2 from the germline V gene are SGHNT and YYREEE (reference sequence). The CDR3 covers 15 residues. V lost 2 bases to trimming and J lost 13 bases; unmatched junction nucleotides: 10. The CDR3 nucleotides read TGTGCCAGCAGCTTAACTAGCGGGGGGGGAACTGTGGAGTATTTT. Amino acid sequence: CASSLTSGGGTVEYF.

V gene TRBV7-9 combines with J gene TRBJ1-2, with 9 bases aligning to TRBD1. CDR1 and CDR2 (germline): SEHNR, FQNEAQ (reference sequence). V shed 4 bases and J 7 bases; nucleotides not matched to a gene: 10. CDR3 length equals 15 residues. The CDR3 nucleotides are TGTGCCAGCAGCTCCATTCCGGGACAGGGTGGTGGCTACACCTTC. Encoded protein: CASSSIPGQGGGYTF.

The chain recombines TRBV13 with TRBJ2-7; D is possibly TRBD1 (6 bases). The V end was cut by 5 bases, the J end by 2 bases, with 13 bases between. Per germline, CDR1 PRHDT and CDR2 FYEKMQ (reference sequence). The CDR3 has 14 residues. The CDR3 DNA reads TGTGCCAGCAGCCTGCTAGGGGGAGCCTACGAGCAGTACTTC. This codes for CASSLLGGAYEQYF. Variable domain in full (rest from reference TRBV13 and TRBJ2-7): AAGVIQSPRHLIKEKRETATLKCYPIPRHDTVYWYQQGPGQDPQFLISFYEKMQSDKGSIPDRFSAQQFSDYHSELNMSSLELGDSALYFCASSLLGGAYEQYFGPGTRLTVT.

The chain carries TRBV3-1 (or the pseudogene TRBV3-2) and TRBJ1-2; the D is unclear. V gave up 1 base and J gave up 7 bases, with 10 bases separating them. CDR3 length equals 13 residues. The germline V gene has CDR1 LGHDT and CDR2 YNNKEL (reference sequence). CDR3 protein: CASSQGDEGGYTF. As DNA, the CDR3 is TGTGCCAGCAGCCAAGGCGACGAGGGTGGCTACACCTTC.

The chain recombines TRBV6-1 with TRBJ2-5, with 9 bases lining up with TRBD2. This CDR3 has 17 residues. Germline V gene lookup returns CDR1 MNHNS and CDR2 SASEGT. Germline trimming cut 4 bases from V and 5 bases from J; bases unmatched to any gene: 14. The CDR3 spells CASSAPVAGGPRETQYF. The CDR3 coding sequence is TGTGCCAGCAGTGCGCCAGTCGCGGGGGGGCCTAGGGAGACCCAGTACTTC.

The chain combines TRBV5-4 with TRBJ1-1; 8 positions match TRBD1. The CDR3 is 13 amino acids. The germline V gene has CDR1 SGHNT and CDR2 YYREEE (reference sequence). V lost 4 bases and J lost 7; bases outside the gene matches: 6. The CDR3 DNA sequence: TGTGCCAGCAGCCCGGACGGACAGGGTGAAGCTTTCTTT. Translated: CASSPDGQGEAFF. The full variable domain, in which reference TRBV5-4 and TRBJ1-1 provide the parts outside the CDR3, is ETGVTQSPTHLIKTRGQQVTLRCSSQSGHNTVSWYQQALGQGPQFIFQYYREEENGRGNFPPRFSGLQFPNYSSELNVNALELDDSALYLCASSPDGQGEAFFGQGTRLTVV.

The chain is built from TRBV29-1 and TRBJ2-3; possibly TRBD1 for D (6 bases). Trimming removed 6 bases at V and 9 bases at J, with 25 bases between. The CDR3 runs 15 residues. The germline V gene encodes CDR1 SQVTM and CDR2 ANQGSEA. CDR3 residues: CSVDSILQGVGTQYF. The CDR3 nucleotides read TGCAGCGTCGACTCGATCCTACAGGGAGTCGGCACGCAGTATTTT.

The genes are TRBV11-2 and TRBJ2-5, with a possible D match to TRBD2 (6 bases). The CDR3 contains 15 residues. Germline lookup yields CDR1 SGHAT and CDR2 FQNNGV. V lost 8 bases and J 2 bases, leaving 18 bases between the germline ends. The CDR3 DNA is TGTGCCAGCGAACCCGGGGGTGTAGGACAAGAGACCCAGTACTTC. It specifies CASEPGGVGQETQYF.

V usage is TRBV20-1 and J usage is TRBJ1-1; D ambiguous. V lost 7 bases and J lost 5, with 11 bases in between. The CDR3 length is 11 residues. Germline assignment: CDR1 DFQATT and CDR2 SNEGSKA (reference sequence). DNA for the CDR3: TGCAGTGGTGCGCTCCTAACTGAAGCTTTCTTT. Its translation: CSGALLTEAFF.

This chain links TRBV7-8 with TRBJ1-4; D is possibly TRBD1 (6 bases). Trimming cost V 5 bases and J 3 bases, with 16 bases left between them. Germline V CDR1 and CDR2: SGHVS, FQNEAQ. CDR3 size: 16 residues. CDR3 coding DNA: TGTGCCAGCAGCCTAGACCCCTCAGGGGCTAATGAAAAACTGTTTTTT. It encodes CASSLDPSGANEKLFF.

The chain is built from TRBV7-2 and TRBJ1-2; tentative D call: TRBD1 (6 bases). The germline V gene encodes CDR1 SGHTA and CDR2 FQGNSA. This CDR3 is built from 12 residues. V lost 5 bases and J 8 bases, leaving 12 bases between the germline ends. CDR3 sequence: CASSLTGWGYTF. Here the CDR3 DNA reads TGTGCCAGCAGCCTTACAGGGTGGGGCTACACCTTC.

The chain employs TRBV7-2 and TRBJ2-5; TRBD2 matches 8 bases. The CDR3 spans 16 residues. Unmatched junction bases numbered 14, after V lost 4 bases and J lost 7 bases. The germline V gene encodes CDR1 SGHTA and CDR2 FQGNSA. The chain's CDR3 is CASSWPLPGGGGTQYF. The CDR3 nucleotides read TGTGCCAGCAGCTGGCCCTTACCCGGGGGGGGCGGGACCCAGTACTTC.

This chain joins TRBV5-1 and TRBJ2-7, with TRBD1 identical over 7 bases. J gave up 5 bases and V 7 bases, and 9 bases lay outside the gene matches. Germline V gene lookup returns CDR1 SGHRS and CDR2 YFSETQ. This CDR3 spans 13 amino acids. The CDR3 DNA follows: TGCGCCAGCGATGAGACAGGGTTCAACGAGCAGTACTTC. Protein sequence: CASDETGFNEQYF.

J is TRBJ2-5 and V is TRBV5-8, with 8 bases lining up with TRBD2. The germline gives CDR1 SGHTS, CDR2 YDEGEE. The CDR3 spans 15 residues. The V gene end was trimmed by 1 base and the J gene end by 4 bases; junction bases not matched to a gene: 6. CDR3 bases: TGTGCCAGCAGCTTGCCCCGGGAGGGGGTAGAGACCCAGTACTTC. It specifies CASSLPREGVETQYF.